This T cell receptor beta chain was documented in a study of T cell changes during pregnancy in multiple sclerosis. Libraries were prepared by immunoSEQ multiplex PCR; TCRdb keeps only in-frame clonotypes and omits some of them. The data contain 30,000 to 45,000 clones, nearly 95% of them singletons. CDR3 length equals 13 residues. Germline CDR1 and CDR2: MNHEY and SVGAGI. V was trimmed by 4 bases and J by 5 bases, leaving 11 bases between them. The specimen was CD4+ T cells from peripheral blood mononuclear cells, collected in the third trimester of pregnancy. The chain links TRBV6-5 to TRBJ1-2, with D possibly being TRBD1 (5 bases). This sequence originates from a female donor in good health, enrolled as a control in a pregnancy study. CDR3 protein: CASSLGGGYGYTF. The CDR3 nucleotides read TGTGCCAGCAGTTTGGGGGGTGGATATGGCTACACCTTC.